The clone carrying this T cell receptor beta chain has a single count. The assay was immunoSEQ multiplex PCR, and TCRdb's table has in-frame clones only and misses some. The sample records some 73,000 clones, around 88% being singletons. These data originate in a study of blood T cell repertoires in COVID-19. The length of the CDR3 is 14 residues. Germline loops: CDR1 SNHLY, CDR2 FYNNEI. Losses at the gene ends were 5 bases for V and 5 bases for J; bases not matched to a gene: 7. The chain couples TRBV2 to TRBJ2-7, with 9 bases matching TRBD1. Sequencing was carried out using peripheral blood. This TCR was sampled from an older man with COVID-19, enrolled during active disease. The CDR3: CASSYRDRDDEQYF. The CDR3, as DNA: TGTGCCAGCAGTTACCGGGACAGGGATGACGAGCAGTACTTC. Full variable domain (missing parts from reference TRBV2 and TRBJ2-7): EPEVTQTPSHQVTQMGQEVILRCVPISNHLYFYWYRQILGQKVEFLVSFYNNEISEKSEIFDDQFSVERPDGSNFTLKIRSTKLEDSAMYFCASSYRDRDDEQYFGPGTRLTVT.